This entry describes one T cell receptor (beta chain). This entry is derived from a study of blood T cell repertoires in COVID-19. Study as a whole: The origin of the acute and convalescent COVID-19 samples was the United States, Italy and Spain.

Trimming at V came to 6 bases and at J to 8 bases, leaving 14 bases not matched to a gene. Per germline, CDR1 MNHEY and CDR2 SVGAGI. CDR3 length: 15 residues. The authors' processing: By means of reference gene primer amplification, nucleated cell counts were estimated. Clones were read by immunoSEQ multiplex PCR, and TCRdb kept only the in-frame ones, dropping some. V, J and clone size were drawn from that table, and D and trimming were deduced from the DNA. The sample shows under 200,000 clones, roughly 80% of them seen only once. V usage is TRBV6-5 and J usage is TRBJ1-2; 8 bases line up with TRBD1. The sample comprised PBMCs or T cells enriched from blood (not recorded which). This TCR was sampled from a man aged 45-60 years who had recovered from COVID-19. CDR3 bases: TGTGCCAGCAGCCTTGTGGGGACAGGAGGTGAGGGCTACACCTTC. Encoded protein: CASSLVGTGGEGYTF.